The rows below give T cell receptor beta chains drawn from one sample of a study of OX40 agonist ivuxolimab in advanced cancers. Repertoires were generated with immunoSEQ multiplex PCR, while TCRdb's copy carries only in-frame clones and drops some. The table records 70,000 or so clones, about 88% of them present only once. The sequencing here drew on CD4+ or CD8+ T cells sorted from blood, taken in a trial of the OX40 agonist ivuxolimab. These receptors originate from an adult with an advanced solid tumor such as melanoma, head and neck, liver or kidney cancer. Each CDR3 is given with its conserved first and last residue. The D gene is left open where the match is weak. A clone size is listed for some rows: how often the clone was seen (once, few, many), or a class if it is expanded.

clone_size	d_call	j_call	v_call	cdr3_aa	cdr3_nt
NA	NA	TRBJ2-1	TRBV6-5	CASRQRAEQFF	TGTGCCAGCAGACAGAGGGCTGAGCAGTTCTTC
NA	TRBD1	TRBJ1-4	TRBV6-5	CASVPGQGGEKLFF	TGTGCCAGCGTCCCGGGACAGGGAGGTGAAAAACTGTTTTTT
NA	NA	TRBJ2-7	TRBV7-6	CASSLGRYEQYF	TGTGCCAGCAGCTTAGGCAGATACGAGCAGTACTTC
NA	NA	TRBJ2-1	TRBV6-5	CASSVGDEQFF	TGTGCCAGCAGTGTTGGAGATGAGCAGTTCTTC
NA	NA	TRBJ2-7	TRBV6-5	CASSVGGGRVEQYF	TGTGCCAGCAGTGTCGGTGGGGGGCGAGTTGAGCAGTACTTC
NA	TRBD1	TRBJ2-3	TRBV7-3	CASSSTTGTGSTDTQYF	TGTGCCAGCAGCAGTACAACCGGGACAGGGAGCACAGATACGCAGTATTTT
NA	NA	TRBJ1-1	TRBV5-4	CASSLPGNTEAFF	TGTGCCAGCAGCTTACCGGGGAACACTGAAGCTTTCTTT
NA	TRBD1	TRBJ2-7	TRBV5-1	CASSSGTGAYEQYF	TGCGCCAGCAGCTCTGGGACAGGGGCCTACGAGCAGTACTTC
NA	NA	TRBJ1-6	TRBV7-3	CASSTTTGSTKNSPLHF	TGTGCCAGCAGCACGACGACGGGGAGCACAAAAAATTCACCCCTCCACTTT
NA	NA	TRBJ2-3	TRBV29-1	CSGGGQHPDTQYF	TGCAGCGGCGGGGGACAGCACCCAGATACGCAGTATTTT
NA	TRBD1	TRBJ2-7	TRBV5-1	CASTNLGTVSFPGEQYF	TGCGCCAGCACTAATCTCGGGACAGTCAGTTTCCCTGGCGAGCAGTACTTC
NA	NA	TRBJ2-5	TRBV11-2	CASSPDREETQYF	TGTGCCAGCAGCCCTGACAGAGAAGAGACCCAGTACTTC
NA	TRBD1	TRBJ1-2	TRBV6-1	CASSAKGQALSRYTF	TGTGCCAGCAGCGCAAAGGGACAGGCCTTATCACGCTACACCTTC
NA	TRBD2	TRBJ2-1	TRBV28	CASSLRLAGKNEQFF	TGTGCCAGCAGTTTACGGCTAGCGGGAAAAAATGAGCAGTTCTTC
NA	NA	TRBJ2-5	TRBV6-5	CASSSALETQYF	TGTGCCAGCAGCTCGGCCCTAGAGACCCAGTACTTC
NA	TRBD1	TRBJ1-1	TRBV30	CAWQGAITEAFF	TGTGCCTGGCAGGGGGCAATCACTGAAGCTTTCTTT
NA	NA	TRBJ1-6	TRBV30	CAWSYRTTGTFDPFYNSPLHF	TGTGCCTGGAGCTACCGCACCACTGGGACGTTCGACCCTTTCTATAATTCACCCCTCCACTTT
NA	NA	TRBJ2-7	TRBV21-1	CASSKRRRRDSSSYEQYF	TGTGCCAGCAGCAAAAGGCGTCGCCGGGACTCAAGCTCCTACGAGCAGTACTTC
NA	NA	TRBJ1-3	TRBV9	CASSVSGDRNTIYF	TGTGCCAGCAGCGTAAGCGGGGACCGAAACACCATATATTTT
NA	NA	TRBJ1-1	TRBV7-9	CASSPGVVNTEAFF	TGTGCCAGCAGCCCTGGAGTAGTGAACACTGAAGCTTTCTTT
NA	NA	TRBJ2-3	TRBV5-1	CASSPATSTDTQYF	TGCGCCAGCAGCCCGGCGACTAGCACAGATACGCAGTATTTT
NA	NA	TRBJ2-3	TRBV30	CAWSRGRTDTQYF	TGTGCCTGGAGCAGAGGGCGCACAGATACGCAGTATTTT
NA	NA	TRBJ2-7	TRBV7-3	CASSPMPGPAEEQYF	TGTGCCAGCAGCCCTATGCCGGGTCCCGCGGAAGAGCAGTACTTC
NA	NA	TRBJ1-3	TRBV5-3	CARVGTGTAGNTIYF	TGTGCCAGAGTCGGAACCGGGACGGCTGGAAACACCATATATTTT
NA	TRBD1	TRBJ2-1	TRBV6-1	CASIRDRGNEQFF	TGTGCCAGCATACGGGACAGGGGAAATGAGCAGTTCTTC
NA	NA	TRBJ1-2	TRBV5-1	CASRSTLVPNYGYTF	TGCGCCAGCAGATCAACCCTAGTGCCTAACTATGGCTACACCTTC
NA	NA	TRBJ1-5	TRBV10-3	CAIRADGNQPQHF	TGTGCCATCAGAGCCGACGGCAATCAGCCCCAGCATTTT
few	TRBD1	TRBJ1-5	TRBV28	CATRPYGTGEQPQHF	TGTGCCACCAGGCCGTATGGGACAGGGGAACAGCCCCAGCATTTT
NA	NA	TRBJ2-1	TRBV6-4	CASSSLGGVSYNEQFF	TGTGCCAGCAGTTCCCTTGGGGGTGTCTCCTACAATGAGCAGTTCTTC
NA	TRBD2	TRBJ2-1	TRBV10-2	CASRELLAAPFF	TGCGCCAGCAGAGAGTTACTAGCGGCCCCGTTCTTC
NA	NA	TRBJ1-2	TRBV28	CASSEGTVIYTF	TGTGCCAGCAGTGAGGGGACGGTTATCTACACCTTC
NA	NA	TRBJ2-1	TRBV30	CAWSVRAWGNEQFF	TGTGCCTGGAGTGTCAGAGCATGGGGGAATGAGCAGTTCTTC
NA	NA	TRBJ1-5	TRBV7-2	CASSQSTGDNQPQHF	TGTGCCAGCAGCCAATCTACAGGTGACAATCAGCCCCAGCATTTT
NA	NA	TRBJ1-3	TRBV4-1	CASSQAVRVYGNTIYF	TGCGCCAGCAGCCAAGCCGTCAGGGTGTACGGAAACACCATATATTTT
NA	NA	TRBJ1-1	TRBV5-1	CASSLTEIQTEAFF	TGCGCCAGCAGCTTGACGGAAATTCAGACTGAAGCTTTCTTT
NA	NA	TRBJ2-1	TRBV30	CAWSVLREQFF	TGTGCCTGGAGTGTACTTCGGGAGCAGTTCTTC
NA	NA	TRBJ2-3	TRBV9	CASSVERDTQYF	TGTGCCAGCAGCGTCGAGCGAGATACGCAGTATTTT
NA	TRBD2	TRBJ2-3	TRBV6-5	CASSTQGGGTDTQYF	TGTGCCAGCAGTACCCAGGGAGGGGGCACAGATACGCAGTATTTT
NA	NA	TRBJ1-2	TRBV6-6	CATRRQTYGYTF	TGTGCCACCCGCAGACAGACCTATGGCTACACCTTC
NA	NA	TRBJ2-3	TRBV4-1	CASSQAPFSSTDTQYF	TGCGCCAGCAGCCAAGCACCGTTTTCGAGCACAGATACGCAGTATTTT
once	NA	TRBJ2-7	TRBV5-5	CASSSQGAGSYEQYF	TGTGCCAGCAGCTCTCAGGGAGCCGGTTCCTACGAGCAGTACTTC
NA	TRBD2	TRBJ2-5	TRBV7-9	CASSYPPSGSLQETQYF	TGTGCCAGCAGCTATCCACCTAGCGGGAGCCTCCAAGAGACCCAGTACTTC
NA	TRBD2	TRBJ2-2	TRBV2	CASSGASGNTGELFF	TGTGCCAGCAGTGGCGCTAGCGGGAACACCGGGGAGCTGTTTTTT
once	TRBD1	TRBJ1-2	TRBV6-1	CASRPDRESGYTF	TGTGCCAGCAGACCGGACAGGGAAAGTGGCTACACCTTC
few	NA	TRBJ1-1	TRBV29-1	CSVVLQGSTEAFF	TGCAGCGTGGTGTTACAGGGTAGCACTGAAGCTTTCTTT
NA	TRBD1	TRBJ1-1	TRBV11-2	CASSPGQGNTEAFF	TGTGCCAGCAGCCCAGGACAGGGTAACACTGAAGCTTTCTTT
NA	TRBD2	TRBJ2-2	TRBV9	CASSFLAGGGELFF	TGTGCCAGCAGCTTTCTAGCGGGAGGCGGGGAGCTGTTTTTT
NA	TRBD2	TRBJ2-7	TRBV5-3	CASSLSAGGPREQYF	TGTGCCAGCAGCTTGTCTGCGGGAGGGCCGAGGGAGCAGTACTTC
NA	NA	TRBJ1-2	TRBV6-1	CASRADTFYGYTF	TGTGCCAGCAGGGCGGACACATTCTATGGCTACACCTTC